Listed below are T cell receptor beta chains from one sample, sequenced in a study of Ad26.COV2.S vaccination and SARS-CoV-2 variants. Sequenced by immunoSEQ multiplex PCR; TCRdb stores in-frame clones only, minus some. The repertoire holds 440,000 or so clones, with about nine tenths as singletons. Sequenced material: peripheral blood, taken in a trial of Ad26.COV2.S vaccine versus placebo. Receptors were obtained from a person aged 18-65 years who received the Ad26.COV2.S COVID-19 vaccine or a placebo. Both conserved end residues are part of each CDR3. The order of the fields is V gene, D gene, J gene, clone size, CDR3 protein, CDR3 DNA. A D gene is named only where the DNA matches it firmly. Not every row has a clone size; where given, it reads once, few, many or a size class.

V gene: TRBV15; D gene: TRBD1; J gene: TRBJ1-2; clone size: .; CDR3 protein: CATSRTGLAYGYTF; CDR3 DNA: TGTGCCACCAGCAGGACAGGGCTCGCCTATGGCTACACCTTC
V gene: TRBV12-3/TRBV12-4; D gene: .; J gene: TRBJ1-1; clone size: .; CDR3 protein: CASSLRQNTEAFF; CDR3 DNA: TGTGCCAGCAGTTTACGGCAAAACACTGAAGCTTTCTTT
V gene: TRBV20-1; D gene: .; J gene: TRBJ2-5; clone size: .; CDR3 protein: CSARRETQYF; CDR3 DNA: TGCAGTGCTAGAAGAGAGACCCAGTACTTC
V gene: TRBV2; D gene: .; J gene: TRBJ2-7; clone size: once; CDR3 protein: CASRERRAREQYF; CDR3 DNA: TGTGCCAGTAGGGAGAGACGGGCGCGAGAGCAGTACTTC
V gene: TRBV7-2; D gene: .; J gene: TRBJ2-3; clone size: .; CDR3 protein: CASSLEGWADTQYF; CDR3 DNA: TGTGCCAGCAGCTTAGAAGGGTGGGCAGATACGCAGTATTTT
V gene: TRBV29-1; D gene: .; J gene: TRBJ2-3; clone size: .; CDR3 protein: CSVEPQGTDTQYF; CDR3 DNA: TGCAGCGTTGAGCCCCAGGGGACAGATACGCAGTATTTT
V gene: TRBV3-1/TRBV3-2; D gene: .; J gene: TRBJ2-3; clone size: .; CDR3 protein: CASSPPTSPDTQYF; CDR3 DNA: TGTGCCAGCAGCCCTCCGACTAGTCCAGATACGCAGTATTTT
V gene: TRBV5-1; D gene: .; J gene: TRBJ1-4; clone size: .; CDR3 protein: CASSPGSSGEKLFF; CDR3 DNA: TGCGCCAGCAGCCCCGGCTCTTCCGGTGAAAAACTGTTTTTT
V gene: TRBV27; D gene: .; J gene: TRBJ2-3; clone size: once; CDR3 protein: CASSHSGARRDTQYF; CDR3 DNA: TGTGCCAGCAGTCATTCGGGGGCCAGGCGAGATACGCAGTATTTT
V gene: TRBV7-9; D gene: .; J gene: TRBJ2-7; clone size: .; CDR3 protein: CASSPKEAYEQYF; CDR3 DNA: TGTGCCAGCAGCCCAAAGGAGGCCTACGAGCAGTACTTC
V gene: TRBV5-1; D gene: TRBD1; J gene: TRBJ2-1; clone size: .; CDR3 protein: CASSLEYRGLGDEQFF; CDR3 DNA: TGCGCCAGCAGCTTGGAGTATAGGGGGCTGGGCGATGAGCAGTTCTTC
V gene: TRBV11-3; D gene: TRBD2; J gene: TRBJ2-1; clone size: .; CDR3 protein: CASSLWTSGSMDEQFF; CDR3 DNA: TGTGCCAGCAGCCTGTGGACTAGCGGGAGTATGGATGAGCAGTTCTTC
V gene: TRBV6-6; D gene: .; J gene: TRBJ1-2; clone size: .; CDR3 protein: CASGPARQDGYTF; CDR3 DNA: TGTGCCAGCGGCCCCGCCAGGCAAGATGGCTACACCTTC
V gene: TRBV7-8; D gene: .; J gene: TRBJ1-2; clone size: .; CDR3 protein: CASSSRVSVYGYTF; CDR3 DNA: TGTGCCAGCAGCTCAAGGGTCTCCGTCTATGGCTACACCTTC
V gene: TRBV5-1; D gene: TRBD1; J gene: TRBJ2-7; clone size: .; CDR3 protein: CASSLEGQGFYEQYF; CDR3 DNA: TGCGCCAGCAGCTTGGAGGGACAGGGATTCTACGAGCAGTACTTC
V gene: TRBV30; D gene: .; J gene: TRBJ1-2; clone size: .; CDR3 protein: CAWSRGGGNFLDGYTF; CDR3 DNA: TGTGCCTGGAGTAGAGGGGGAGGGAATTTTTTGGACGGCTACACCTTC
V gene: TRBV4-1; D gene: .; J gene: TRBJ1-4; clone size: .; CDR3 protein: CASSQRGLGKLFF; CDR3 DNA: TGCGCCAGCAGCCAACGGGGCCTGGGAAAACTGTTTTTT
V gene: TRBV10-3; D gene: TRBD1; J gene: TRBJ2-6; clone size: .; CDR3 protein: CAINLGQSSGANVLTF; CDR3 DNA: TGTGCCATCAACTTGGGACAGAGCTCTGGGGCCAACGTCCTGACTTTC
V gene: TRBV7-9; D gene: .; J gene: TRBJ2-3; clone size: .; CDR3 protein: CASSNGPAADTQYF; CDR3 DNA: TGTGCCAGCAGCAACGGGCCCGCGGCAGATACGCAGTATTTT
V gene: TRBV19; D gene: TRBD1; J gene: TRBJ1-3; clone size: .; CDR3 protein: CASSRGQGNTGNTIYF; CDR3 DNA: TGTGCCAGTAGTAGGGGACAGGGGAATACTGGAAACACCATATATTTT
V gene: TRBV19; D gene: TRBD1; J gene: TRBJ2-2; clone size: .; CDR3 protein: CASSTQGQGDTGELFF; CDR3 DNA: TGTGCCAGTAGTACACAGGGACAGGGGGACACCGGGGAGCTGTTTTTT
V gene: TRBV10-3; D gene: .; J gene: TRBJ1-5; clone size: .; CDR3 protein: CAISERIDGQPQHF; CDR3 DNA: TGTGCCATCAGTGAGAGGATTGACGGTCAGCCCCAGCATTTT
V gene: TRBV7-3; D gene: TRBD2; J gene: TRBJ2-1; clone size: .; CDR3 protein: CASSPSRTGLAVNEQFF; CDR3 DNA: TGTGCCAGCAGCCCCAGCCGAACTGGACTAGCAGTCAATGAGCAGTTCTTC
V gene: TRBV6-4; D gene: .; J gene: TRBJ2-3; clone size: once; CDR3 protein: CASRRDSYTDTQYF; CDR3 DNA: TGTGCCAGCAGACGGGACTCTTACACAGATACGCAGTATTTT
V gene: TRBV18; D gene: .; J gene: TRBJ2-3; clone size: once; CDR3 protein: CASSRLTTDTQYF; CDR3 DNA: TGTGCCAGCTCACGACTTACGACAGATACGCAGTATTTT
V gene: TRBV29-1; D gene: TRBD1; J gene: TRBJ1-2; clone size: .; CDR3 protein: CSVEDQGGSYTF; CDR3 DNA: TGCAGCGTTGAAGATCAGGGGGGCAGCTACACCTTC
V gene: TRBV15; D gene: .; J gene: TRBJ2-5; clone size: .; CDR3 protein: CATSREGGGEETQYF; CDR3 DNA: TGTGCCACCAGCAGAGAAGGAGGGGGGGAAGAGACCCAGTACTTC
V gene: TRBV19; D gene: TRBD1; J gene: TRBJ2-1; clone size: .; CDR3 protein: CASSSGTANNEQFF; CDR3 DNA: TGTGCCAGTAGTTCCGGGACAGCCAACAATGAGCAGTTCTTC
V gene: TRBV19; D gene: .; J gene: TRBJ1-2; clone size: .; CDR3 protein: CASIANPRRTNYGYTF; CDR3 DNA: TGTGCCAGTATCGCCAACCCAAGGCGTACTAACTATGGCTACACCTTC
V gene: TRBV2; D gene: .; J gene: TRBJ2-2; clone size: .; CDR3 protein: CASSEANTGELFF; CDR3 DNA: TGTGCCAGCAGTGAAGCTAACACCGGGGAGCTGTTTTTT
V gene: TRBV7-2; D gene: .; J gene: TRBJ2-2; clone size: .; CDR3 protein: CASRESGTGELFF; CDR3 DNA: TGTGCCAGCAGGGAATCTGGCACCGGGGAGCTGTTTTTT
V gene: TRBV5-1; D gene: TRBD2; J gene: TRBJ2-7; clone size: .; CDR3 protein: CASFSGGQQYF; CDR3 DNA: TGCGCCAGCTTCTCGGGAGGCCAGCAGTACTTC
V gene: TRBV29-1; D gene: .; J gene: TRBJ2-1; clone size: once; CDR3 protein: CSVSGISYNEQFF; CDR3 DNA: TGCAGCGTATCCGGGATCTCCTACAATGAGCAGTTCTTC
V gene: TRBV9; D gene: .; J gene: TRBJ2-6; clone size: .; CDR3 protein: CASSFRGSDTTGANVLTF; CDR3 DNA: TGTGCCAGCAGCTTTAGGGGGTCAGACACAACCGGGGCCAACGTCCTGACTTTC
V gene: TRBV2; D gene: .; J gene: TRBJ1-1; clone size: .; CDR3 protein: CASSESINRATEAFF; CDR3 DNA: TGTGCCAGCAGTGAATCAATAAACAGGGCCACTGAAGCTTTCTTT
V gene: TRBV5-1; D gene: TRBD2; J gene: TRBJ2-3; clone size: .; CDR3 protein: CASSLRSLAGRTDTQYF; CDR3 DNA: TGCGCCAGCAGCTTGAGGTCTCTAGCGGGTCGCACAGATACGCAGTATTTT
V gene: TRBV14; D gene: .; J gene: TRBJ1-6; clone size: .; CDR3 protein: CASSQVGGDGESPLHF; CDR3 DNA: TGTGCCAGCAGCCAAGTTGGGGGGGACGGTGAGTCACCCCTCCACTTT
V gene: TRBV18; D gene: .; J gene: TRBJ1-4; clone size: once; CDR3 protein: CASSPQSAEKLFF; CDR3 DNA: TGTGCCAGCTCACCCCAATCGGCTGAAAAACTGTTTTTT
V gene: TRBV6-5; D gene: .; J gene: TRBJ1-4; clone size: .; CDR3 protein: CASSYRPSPGEKLFF; CDR3 DNA: TGTGCCAGCAGTTATCGGCCATCCCCGGGGGAAAAACTGTTTTTT
V gene: TRBV5-1; D gene: .; J gene: TRBJ1-5; clone size: few; CDR3 protein: CASRLGQNQPQHF; CDR3 DNA: TGCGCCAGCAGGCTGGGACAAAATCAGCCCCAGCATTTT
V gene: TRBV20-1; D gene: .; J gene: TRBJ1-2; clone size: .; CDR3 protein: CSASGQSGYTF; CDR3 DNA: TGCAGTGCTAGCGGACAGTCGGGCTACACCTTC
V gene: TRBV6-2/TRBV6-3; D gene: .; J gene: TRBJ1-1; clone size: .; CDR3 protein: CASSQRESTEAFF; CDR3 DNA: TGTGCCAGCAGCCAGAGAGAGAGCACTGAAGCTTTCTTT
V gene: TRBV6-6; D gene: .; J gene: TRBJ2-1; clone size: .; CDR3 protein: CASSQTSLGYNEQFF; CDR3 DNA: TGTGCCAGCAGCCAAACGTCGCTAGGTTACAATGAGCAGTTCTTC
V gene: TRBV7-2; D gene: TRBD2; J gene: TRBJ2-3; clone size: .; CDR3 protein: CASKAGLAGGISTDTQYF; CDR3 DNA: TGTGCCAGCAAGGCGGGGCTAGCGGGGGGGATTAGCACAGATACGCAGTATTTT
V gene: TRBV12-3/TRBV12-4; D gene: .; J gene: TRBJ2-3; clone size: .; CDR3 protein: CASSFLAMDTQYF; CDR3 DNA: TGTGCCAGCAGTTTTTTGGCAATGGATACGCAGTATTTT
V gene: TRBV28; D gene: .; J gene: TRBJ2-2; clone size: .; CDR3 protein: CASSLLGNTGELFF; CDR3 DNA: TGTGCCAGCAGTTTATTGGGGAACACCGGGGAGCTGTTTTTT
V gene: TRBV3-1/TRBV3-2; D gene: .; J gene: TRBJ2-7; clone size: .; CDR3 protein: CASSQEGRGSVYEQYF; CDR3 DNA: TGTGCCAGCAGCCAAGAAGGAAGGGGTAGTGTCTACGAGCAGTACTTC
V gene: TRBV6-2/TRBV6-3; D gene: .; J gene: TRBJ2-2; clone size: .; CDR3 protein: CASSYSSPGAAVTGELFF; CDR3 DNA: TGTGCCAGCAGTTACTCTTCCCCAGGGGCCGCGGTCACCGGGGAGCTGTTTTTT
V gene: TRBV4-1; D gene: .; J gene: TRBJ2-5; clone size: .; CDR3 protein: CASSQDWAVKTQYF; CDR3 DNA: TGCGCCAGCAGCCAAGATTGGGCCGTGAAGACCCAGTACTTC
V gene: TRBV28; D gene: .; J gene: TRBJ1-2; clone size: .; CDR3 protein: CASRVRLGGYTF; CDR3 DNA: TGTGCCAGCAGGGTGAGGTTGGGTGGCTACACCTTC
V gene: TRBV18; D gene: .; J gene: TRBJ1-1; clone size: .; CDR3 protein: CASSRENTEAFF; CDR3 DNA: TGTGCCAGCTCAAGAGAGAACACTGAAGCTTTCTTT
V gene: TRBV7-2; D gene: .; J gene: TRBJ1-4; clone size: few; CDR3 protein: CASSLPPAGKLFF; CDR3 DNA: TGTGCCAGCAGCTTACCGCCGGCAGGAAAACTGTTTTTT
V gene: TRBV7-8; D gene: .; J gene: TRBJ2-1; clone size: .; CDR3 protein: CASSLVSGPHREQFF; CDR3 DNA: TGTGCCAGCAGCTTAGTTTCCGGCCCCCATCGGGAGCAGTTCTTC
V gene: TRBV7-2; D gene: .; J gene: TRBJ2-7; clone size: .; CDR3 protein: CASSLAAGYEQYF; CDR3 DNA: TGTGCCAGCAGCTTAGCGGCAGGGTACGAGCAGTACTTC
V gene: TRBV11-2; D gene: TRBD2; J gene: TRBJ2-7; clone size: .; CDR3 protein: CASSFLTGGSSYEQYF; CDR3 DNA: TGTGCCAGCAGCTTTTTAACGGGAGGGAGCTCCTACGAGCAGTACTTC
V gene: TRBV7-9; D gene: TRBD1; J gene: TRBJ2-5; clone size: .; CDR3 protein: CASSPPLIGDRETQYF; CDR3 DNA: TGTGCCAGCAGCCCCCCTTTAATAGGGGACAGGGAGACCCAGTACTTC
V gene: TRBV11-2; D gene: TRBD1; J gene: TRBJ1-6; clone size: .; CDR3 protein: CASSRLWTGNSPLHF; CDR3 DNA: TGTGCCAGCAGCCGTCTCTGGACAGGGAATTCACCCCTCCACTTT